This T cell receptor (beta chain) came from a study of T cell responses to AZD1222 COVID-19 vaccine listed by TCRdb under 2021. For the wider study: Because spike-specific TCR depth and breadth did not differ between the two schedules, AZD1222 recipients who got a second dose at roughly 4 weeks were pooled with those who got a second dose at roughly 12 weeks. A total of about 230 trial participants underwent TCR sequencing, of whom around 200 received two doses of AZD1222 and around 25 received two doses of the MenACWY control vaccine. Enrollment into the trials was organized by age into subgroups of 18-55, 56-69 and 70-plus years, and those subgroups contained about 160, 30 and 59 TCR-sequenced participants, respectively.

In the paper's terms, the time point label means: baseline before first vaccination. Vaccinee samples were obtained from the UK trials COV001 and COV002, which included a single-blind randomized controlled phase 2/3 trial of AZD1222 (ChAdOx1 nCoV-19) in healthy adults. Trial participant PBMC samples were collected at day 0 and day 28 after the second dose for TCRbeta chain sequencing. The CDR3 spans 16 residues, from the cysteine through the phenylalanine. CDR3 DNA only is kept here, 48 bases in frame from base 1. Trimming costs V 2 bases and J 4 bases, and their ends lie 15 bases apart. Per the germline V gene, MDHEN is the CDR1 and SYDVKM is the CDR2. Summary of the overall study and its limitations: Because no day 14 peak-response samples were available, repertoires were characterized only after the peak T cell response. The whole spike protein was spanned by vaccine-associated CD4 TCRs, and dominant responses were seen in regions 160-218 and 743-854. Spike-specific TCR breadth and depth rose significantly after two AZD1222 doses compared with day 0 and with MenACWY recipients. Conclusions about previously exposed vaccinees were limited because only a handful of AZD1222 recipients were SARS-CoV-2 seropositive at baseline. The 56-69-year group was small, and its depth increase did not reach significance, likely because of low power. Nearly half of unique spike-specific TCRs reportedly recognized epitopes outside regions mutated in the B.1.351 and B.1.1.7 variants. Most participants were white British and females outnumbered males, and the authors suggested that clonal diversity may have been underestimated.

The CDR3 regions of human TCRbeta chains were analyzed by immunosequencing. Processing in the source paper ran as follows. Repertoire TCRs were checked for matches against a reference library of SARS-CoV-2-specific TCRs that had been generated using the MIRA antigen-specificity platform. Breadth was defined as the fraction of unique TCRs that were SARS-CoV-2-associated. Depth was defined as the fraction of total T cells that were SARS-CoV-2-associated. Each spike-specific TCR was assigned to its reactive spike region and to a CD4 or CD8 class using the MIRA data. Log10-transformed breadth and depth values were compared by one-way ANOVA with Sidak's multiple comparisons tests. TCRdb's version of the immuneACCESS table is confined to in-frame rearrangements and falls short of the full clone set. An unresolved V gene accounts for under half of the shortfall where checked; the remainder is of unknown origin. That table furnishes V, J and clone size, whereas the DNA furnished D and trimming. This sample holds under 200,000 clones; 91% were observed only once. 1.5% to 2% of the sample belongs to the ten largest clones.

A note on this clone: Its antigen is currently not known. Within one base of it there is no much larger clone, and no base qualities were kept.

The starting material was peripheral blood, obtained on day 0 of AZD1222 vaccination. The sequence is built from TRBV28 and TRBJ1-5; a weak D assignment points to TRBD1 (5 bases agree). This TCR was sampled from an adult in good health. The DNA reads TGTGCCAGCAGTTTAGGGGCCGAACGGATGAATCAGCCCCAGCATTTT. This is translated as CASSLGAERMNQPQHF.